The T cell receptor (beta chain) under discussion was sequenced for a study of blood T cell repertoires in COVID-19. The wider study: PBMCs, B-cell-depleted T cells, or T cells were the source of the cDNA or gDNA that made up the material.

Using immunoSEQ multiplex PCR, the repertoire was profiled, and TCRdb retains in-frame clones only, with some absent. The data contain a few hundred thousand clones, 90% of them singletons. The sequencing sample was made of PBMCs or T cells enriched from blood (not recorded which). The receptor was isolated from a woman aged 18-29 years with acute COVID-19.

CDR3 sequence (DNA): TGTGCCTGGAGCCCCGGGTACCCCTACGAGCAGTACTTC. It is translated as CAWSPGYPYEQYF. V gene TRBV30 combines with J gene TRBJ2-7; D uncertain. The CDR3 sequence is 13 residues long. Germline lookup yields CDR1 GTSNPN and CDR2 SVGIG (reference sequence). Trimming left V 3 bases short and J 2 bases short, with 11 bases between.